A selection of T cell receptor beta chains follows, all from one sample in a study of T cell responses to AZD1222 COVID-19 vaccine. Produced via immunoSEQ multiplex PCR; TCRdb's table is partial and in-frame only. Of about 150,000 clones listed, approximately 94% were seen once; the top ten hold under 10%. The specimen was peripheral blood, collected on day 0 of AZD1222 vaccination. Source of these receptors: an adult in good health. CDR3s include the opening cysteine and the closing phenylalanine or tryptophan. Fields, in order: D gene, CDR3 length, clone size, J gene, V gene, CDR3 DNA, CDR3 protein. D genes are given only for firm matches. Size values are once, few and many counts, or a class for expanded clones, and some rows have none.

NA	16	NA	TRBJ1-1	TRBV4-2	TGTGCCAGCAGCCAAGATCCGGCCAGCCTAAACACTGAAGCTTTCTTT	CASSQDPASLNTEAFF
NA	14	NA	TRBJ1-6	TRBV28	TGTGCCAGCAGCCAGGGTTTTGGGTCTTCACCCCTCCACTTT	CASSQGFGSSPLHF
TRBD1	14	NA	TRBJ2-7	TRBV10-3	TGTGCCATCAGTGGGGGACAGGAAAAGGACGAGCAGTACTTC	CAISGGQEKDEQYF
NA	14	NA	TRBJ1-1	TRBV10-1	TGCGCCAGTGCAGCGAGGTATCGGGGGACTGAAGCTTTCTTT	CASAARYRGTEAFF
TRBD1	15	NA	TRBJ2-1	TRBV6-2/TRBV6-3	TGTGCCAGCAGTTACGGACAGGGGTTGTACAATGAGCAGTTCTTC	CASSYGQGLYNEQFF
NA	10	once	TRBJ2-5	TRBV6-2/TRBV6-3	TGTGCCAGCAGTTCCGGGACCCAGTACTTC	CASSSGTQYF
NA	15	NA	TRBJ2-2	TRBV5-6	TGTGCCAGCAACAGGGACACCGCGAACACCGGGGAGCTGTTTTTT	CASNRDTANTGELFF
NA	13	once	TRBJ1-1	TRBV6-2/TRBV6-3	TGTGCCAGCAGTTACTCGGCCGACACTGAAGCTTTCTTT	CASSYSADTEAFF
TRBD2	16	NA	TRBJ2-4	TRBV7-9	TGTGCCAGCAGCGTGTCTAGCGGTCTTAGTGGAAACATTCAGTACTTC	CASSVSSGLSGNIQYF
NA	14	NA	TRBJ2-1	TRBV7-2	TGTGCCAGCAGCTTACAAGGGGGGTACAATGAGCAGTTCTTC	CASSLQGGYNEQFF
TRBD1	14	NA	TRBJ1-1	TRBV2	TGTGCCAGCAGCCAACAGGGGGAGAACACTGAAGCTTTCTTT	CASSQQGENTEAFF
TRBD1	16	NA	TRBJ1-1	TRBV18	TGTGCCAGCTCATACTCCCAGGGGGATGAGCCAACTGAAGCTTTCTTT	CASSYSQGDEPTEAFF
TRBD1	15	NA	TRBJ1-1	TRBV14	TGTGCCAGCAGCCAATTCCGCGCAGGGGGCACTGAAGCTTTCTTT	CASSQFRAGGTEAFF
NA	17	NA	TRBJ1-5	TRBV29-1	TGCAGCGTTGAACACCTTGCTACGGGACGGATCAATCAGCCCCAGCATTTT	CSVEHLATGRINQPQHF
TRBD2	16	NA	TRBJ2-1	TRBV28	TGTGCCAGCAGTAACCAAAAGCGGGAGAACTACAATGAGCAGTTCTTC	CASSNQKRENYNEQFF
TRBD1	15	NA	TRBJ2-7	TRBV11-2	TGTGCCAGCAGCCTGCGACAGGGGGCATATAGCGAGCAGTACTTC	CASSLRQGAYSEQYF
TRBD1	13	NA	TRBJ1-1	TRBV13	TGTGCCAGCAGCGCAGGGGGGTACACTGAAGCTTTCTTT	CASSAGGYTEAFF
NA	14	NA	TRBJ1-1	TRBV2	TGTGCCAGCAGTGTTGCGGGGTATAACACTGAAGCTTTCTTT	CASSVAGYNTEAFF
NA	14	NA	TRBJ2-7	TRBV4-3	TGCGCCAGCAGCCAAGTAGTCAGCTCCTACGAGCAGTACTTC	CASSQVVSSYEQYF
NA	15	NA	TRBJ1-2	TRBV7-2	TGTGCCAGCAGCTTTATGGCCCCGCCGAGCGGTGGCTACACCTTC	CASSFMAPPSGGYTF
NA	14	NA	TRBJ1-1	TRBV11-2	TGTGCCAGCAGCTTAGATCTGGGTTCCACTGAAGCTTTCTTT	CASSLDLGSTEAFF
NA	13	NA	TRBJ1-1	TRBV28	TGTGCCAGCAGTTTAGGCGGGGACACTGAAGCTTTCTTT	CASSLGGDTEAFF
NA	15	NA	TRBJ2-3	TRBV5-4	TGTGCCAGCAGTTCCGGGCCAAGTTTCGGGGATACGCAGTATTTT	CASSSGPSFGDTQYF
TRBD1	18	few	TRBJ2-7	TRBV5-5	TGTGCCAGCAGCTTGGGGTCGTCAGGGGGCAGACCTCAGTACGAGCAGTACTTC	CASSLGSSGGRPQYEQYF
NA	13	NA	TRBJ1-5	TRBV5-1	TGCGCCAGCAGCCCCCGGGGCAATCAGCCCCAGCATTTT	CASSPRGNQPQHF
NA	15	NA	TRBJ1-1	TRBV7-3	TGTGCCAGCAGCCCTTACCCGGGTCAACCGTCTGAAGCTTTCTTT	CASSPYPGQPSEAFF
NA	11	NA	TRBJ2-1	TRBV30	TGTGCCTGGAGAGGGTACAATGAGCAGTTCTTC	CAWRGYNEQFF
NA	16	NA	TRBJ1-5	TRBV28	TGTGCCAGCAGCCACCTCCGAGGAAAGACCTATCAGCCCCAGCATTTT	CASSHLRGKTYQPQHF
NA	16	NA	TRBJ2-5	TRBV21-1	TGTGCCAGCAGCATAAACTCCTGGTGGACGCAAGAGACCCAGTACTTC	CASSINSWWTQETQYF
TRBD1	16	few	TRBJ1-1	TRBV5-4	TGTGCCAGCAGCCGAGGGACAGGGGATGTGAACACTGAAGCTTTCTTT	CASSRGTGDVNTEAFF
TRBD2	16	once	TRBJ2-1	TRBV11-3	TGTGCCAGCAGCTTTCCGCGGGGGAGCTCCTACAATGAGCAGTTCTTC	CASSFPRGSSYNEQFF
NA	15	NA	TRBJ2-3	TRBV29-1	TGCAGCGTTGGGGGAGCCGGGGCGTCGACAGATACGCAGTATTTT	CSVGGAGASTDTQYF
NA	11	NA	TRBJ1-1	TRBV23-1	TGCGCCAGCAGTCACAACACTGAAGCTTTCTTT	CASSHNTEAFF
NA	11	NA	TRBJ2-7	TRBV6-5	TGTGCCAGCAGCGGGACCTACGAGCAGTACTTC	CASSGTYEQYF
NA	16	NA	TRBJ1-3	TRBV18	TGTGCCAGCTCACCAAGGGCCGCTCAATCTGGAAACACCATATATTTT	CASSPRAAQSGNTIYF
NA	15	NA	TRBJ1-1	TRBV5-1	TGCGCCAGCAGCTTGGGCCCGACAGGAGCCACTGAAGCTTTCTTT	CASSLGPTGATEAFF
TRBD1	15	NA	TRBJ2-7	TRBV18	TGTGCCAGCTCTCGGGACAGGGGGACCTCCTACGAGCAGTACTTC	CASSRDRGTSYEQYF
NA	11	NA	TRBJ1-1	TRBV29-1	TGCAGCGTTGAGACGCACACTGAAGCTTTCTTT	CSVETHTEAFF
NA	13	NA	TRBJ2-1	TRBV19	TGTGCCAGTAGTATAGGGGCTTACAATGAGCAGTTCTTC	CASSIGAYNEQFF
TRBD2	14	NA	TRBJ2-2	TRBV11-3	TGTGCCAGCATCGAGCGGGGGAACACCGGGGAGCTGTTTTTT	CASIERGNTGELFF
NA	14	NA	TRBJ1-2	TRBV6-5	TGTGCCAGCAGTTACTCGAACAGGGTGTTAGGCTACACCTTC	CASSYSNRVLGYTF